This T cell receptor (beta chain) was sequenced during a study of beta chain features in type 1 diabetes. The study's findings and limits: Equally in patients and controls, shorter templates might have been favored by PCR. Patients with type 1 diabetes showed fewer VDJ junction insertions and more deletions. Naive, central memory and Treg TCRB repertoires seemed to resemble each other more closely in patients than they did in healthy donors.

Using CD45RO/CCR7/CD25/CD127/CD95/CD27, CD4+ naive, central memory, regulatory and stem cell-like memory cells were sorted. CDR3 length equals 13 residues. CDR1 is SNHLY, CDR2 FYNNEI, per germline. J lost 10 bases, V lost 7 bases, and 8 bases had no gene match. Points on this clone: Antigen specificity is unknown.

The whole isolated RNA underwent reverse transcription, so sequencing captured expressed TCRB transcripts. The protocol was immunoSEQ multiplex PCR, while the TCRdb copy is restricted to in-frame clones and leaves out a portion. Found here are approximately 15,000 clones, approximately 55% of them singletons; the top ten hold over 0.4%. The sample consisted of stem cell memory CD4+ T cells from blood. The TCR sequence derives from a young woman in good health. The chain is built from TRBV2 and TRBJ1-1; TRBD1 agrees at 11 bases. The CDR3 DNA reads as TGTGCCAGCAACATTGGACAGGGGGCAGGAGCTTTCTTT. As protein: CASNIGQGAGAFF. The whole variable domain, filled in from reference TRBV2 and TRBJ1-1, reads EPEVTQTPSHQVTQMGQEVILRCVPISNHLYFYWYRQILGQKVEFLVSFYNNEISEKSEIFDDQFSVERPDGSNFTLKIRSTKLEDSAMYFCASNIGQGAGAFFGQGTRLTVV.